This TCR beta chain appears in the sequencing data of a study of tumor and adjacent non-tumor tissue in lung cancer. A note on this clonotype: Its antigen remains unknown.

Study outcomes and limitations: Compared with tumor, normal lung showed significantly lower TCR diversity.

Three rounds of nested PCR, following a modified ARM-PCR protocol, produced the TCRbeta library. TCRdb fed the multiplex PCR reads into MiXCR, producing one record per CDR3 protein. The table has 75,000 to 80,000 distinct CDR3 sequences, over 60% seen once. V lost 8 bases to trimming and J lost 12 bases; unmatched junction nucleotides: 16. The CDR3 length is 15 residues. The germline V gene has CDR1 WSHSY and CDR2 SAAADI. The template was RNA from unsorted bulk tissue. Distant lung tissue was collected more than 3 cm away from the tumor edge. This TCR was sampled from a man between 65 and 85 years old with non-small cell lung cancer. The chain recombines TRBV10-2 with TRBJ2-1, with 10 bases identical to TRBD2. Sequenced input: distant non-tumor lung tissue. The CDR3 loop is CASYSTASGRHGQFF. DNA of the CDR3: TGCGCCAGCTACTCAACGGCTAGCGGGAGACATGGGCAGTTCTTC.